This T cell receptor beta chain was found in a study of blood T cell repertoires in COVID-19. The overall study: Samples came from the United States, Italy and Spain, spanning acute and convalescent COVID-19. Sources were T cells, B-cell-depleted T cells, or PBMCs; the material itself was cDNA or gDNA.

Original processing notes: Amplifying reference gene primers gave estimates of nucleated cell counts. Profiled with immunoSEQ multiplex PCR; TCRdb holds only in-frame clones, not every one. V and J calls and clone size follow that table, whereas D and trimming were derived from the DNA. Of some 86,000 clones in the sample, around four fifths are singletons; the top ten hold 31%. The CDR3 loop spans 13 amino acids. Trimming took 0 bases from V and 5 from J, leaving 7 bases between them. Per germline, CDR1 LNHNV and CDR2 YYDKDF (reference sequence). The receptor comes from an elderly woman with active or convalescent COVID-19. The sample consisted of peripheral blood. J is TRBJ2-5 and V is TRBV15; D is unresolved. CDR3 bases: TGTGCCACCAGCAGAGATCTCTATGAGACCCAGTACTTC. Translated: CATSRDLYETQYF. Full variable domain (missing parts from reference TRBV15 and TRBJ2-5): DAMVIQNPRYQVTQFGKPVTLSCSQTLNHNVMYWYQQKSSQAPKLLFHYYDKDFNNEADTPDNFQSRRPNTSFCFLDIRSPGLGDTAMYLCATSRDLYETQYFGPGTRLLVL.